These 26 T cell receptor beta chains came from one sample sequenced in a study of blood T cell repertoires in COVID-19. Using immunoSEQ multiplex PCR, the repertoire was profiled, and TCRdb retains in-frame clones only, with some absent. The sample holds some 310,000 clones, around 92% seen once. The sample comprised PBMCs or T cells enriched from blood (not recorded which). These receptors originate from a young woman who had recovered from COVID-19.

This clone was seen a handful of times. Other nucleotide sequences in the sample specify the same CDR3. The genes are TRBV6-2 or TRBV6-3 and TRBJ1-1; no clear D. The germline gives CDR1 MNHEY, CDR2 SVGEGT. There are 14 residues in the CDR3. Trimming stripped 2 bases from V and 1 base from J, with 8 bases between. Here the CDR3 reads CASSYGAGNTEAFF. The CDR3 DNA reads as TGTGCCAGCAGTTACGGCGCGGGGAACACTGAAGCTTTCTTT.

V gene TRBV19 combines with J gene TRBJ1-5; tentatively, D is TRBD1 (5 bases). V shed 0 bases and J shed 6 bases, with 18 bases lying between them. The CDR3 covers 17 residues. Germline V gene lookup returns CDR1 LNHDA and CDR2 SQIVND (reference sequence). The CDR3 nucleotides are TGTGCCAGTAGTATAGAATCTTGGCCAGGGCGTCGTCAGCCCCAGCATTTT. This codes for CASSIESWPGRRQPQHF.

CDR3 loop: CSARAYEQYF. CDR3 coding DNA: TGCAGTGCTCGGGCCTACGAGCAGTACTTC. This sequence joins TRBV20-1 and TRBJ2-7; D uncertain. V shed 5 bases and J shed 2 bases, with 4 bases lying between them. This CDR3 is built from 10 residues. Looked up from germline, CDR1 is DFQATT and CDR2 is SNEGSKA (reference sequence).

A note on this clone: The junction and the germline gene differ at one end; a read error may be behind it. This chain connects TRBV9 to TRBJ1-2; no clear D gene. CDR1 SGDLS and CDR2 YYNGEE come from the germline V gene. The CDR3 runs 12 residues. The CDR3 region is CASSVSRGSISF. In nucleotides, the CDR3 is TGTGCCAGCAGCGTATCGCGAGGGTCCATTTCCTTC.

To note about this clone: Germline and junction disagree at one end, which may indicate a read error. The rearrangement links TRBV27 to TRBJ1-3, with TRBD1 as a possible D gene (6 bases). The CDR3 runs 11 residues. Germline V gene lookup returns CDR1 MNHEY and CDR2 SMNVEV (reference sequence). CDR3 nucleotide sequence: TGTGCCAGTCCCAGGGGCGGGGGGCCGGGATTT. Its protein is CASPRGGGPGF.

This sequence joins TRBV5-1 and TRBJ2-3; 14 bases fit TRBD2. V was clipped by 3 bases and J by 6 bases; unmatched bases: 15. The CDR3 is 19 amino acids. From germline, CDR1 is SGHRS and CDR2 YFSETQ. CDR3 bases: TGCGCCAGCAGCTCCCAACAAAAACTGACTAGCGGGAGGGCGGATACGCAGTATTTT. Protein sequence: CASSSQQKLTSGRADTQYF.

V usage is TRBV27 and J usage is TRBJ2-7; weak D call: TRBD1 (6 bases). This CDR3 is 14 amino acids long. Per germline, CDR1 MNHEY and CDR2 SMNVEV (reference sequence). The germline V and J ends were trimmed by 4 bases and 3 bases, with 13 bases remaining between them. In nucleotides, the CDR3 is TGTGCCAGCAGTTGGGACATTAGAAACTACGAGCAGTACTTC. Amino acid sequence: CASSWDIRNYEQYF.

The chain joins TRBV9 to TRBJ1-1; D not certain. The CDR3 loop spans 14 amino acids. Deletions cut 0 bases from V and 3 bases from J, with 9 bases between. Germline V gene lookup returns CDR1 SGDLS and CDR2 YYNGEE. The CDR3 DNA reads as TGTGCCAGCAGCGTAGGGCAAGAATACACTGAAGCTTTCTTT. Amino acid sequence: CASSVGQEYTEAFF.

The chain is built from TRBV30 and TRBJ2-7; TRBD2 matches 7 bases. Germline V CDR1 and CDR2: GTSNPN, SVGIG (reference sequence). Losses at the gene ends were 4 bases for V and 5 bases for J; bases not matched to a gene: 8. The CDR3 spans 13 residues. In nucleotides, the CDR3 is TGTGCCTGGACCAGCGGGATCCCCAACGAGCAGTACTTC. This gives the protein CAWTSGIPNEQYF.

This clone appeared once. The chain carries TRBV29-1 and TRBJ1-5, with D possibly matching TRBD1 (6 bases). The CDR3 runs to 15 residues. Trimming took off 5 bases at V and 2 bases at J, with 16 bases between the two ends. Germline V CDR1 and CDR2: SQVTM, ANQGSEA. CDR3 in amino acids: CSVTEQGRGNQPQHF. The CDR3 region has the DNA TGCAGCGTTACAGAACAGGGACGGGGCAATCAGCCCCAGCATTTT. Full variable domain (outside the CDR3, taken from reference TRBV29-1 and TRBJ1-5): SAVISQKPSRDICQRGTSLTIQCQVDSQVTMMFWYRQQPGQSLTLIATANQGSEATYESGFVIDKFPISRPNLTFSTLTVSNMSPEDSSIYLCSVTEQGRGNQPQHFGDGTRLSIL.

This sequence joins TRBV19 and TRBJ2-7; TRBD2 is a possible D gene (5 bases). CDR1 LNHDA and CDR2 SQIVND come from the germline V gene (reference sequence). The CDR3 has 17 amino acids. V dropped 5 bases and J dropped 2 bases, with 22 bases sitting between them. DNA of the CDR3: TGTGCCAGTAGTGAAACCCAGGAGCGGCACCCACCCTACGAGCAGTACTTC. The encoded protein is CASSETQERHPPYEQYF.

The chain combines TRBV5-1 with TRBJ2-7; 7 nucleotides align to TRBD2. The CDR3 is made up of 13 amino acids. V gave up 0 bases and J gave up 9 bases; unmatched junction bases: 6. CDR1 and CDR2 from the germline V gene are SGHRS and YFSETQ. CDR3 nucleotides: TGCGCCAGCAGCTTGGAAGCGGGGATAGGGCAGTACTTC. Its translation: CASSLEAGIGQYF.

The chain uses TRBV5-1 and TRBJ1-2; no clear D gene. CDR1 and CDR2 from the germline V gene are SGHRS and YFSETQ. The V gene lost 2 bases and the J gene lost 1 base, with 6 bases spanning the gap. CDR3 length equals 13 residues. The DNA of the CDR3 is TGCGCCAGCAGCTTCCTTTATAACTATGGCTACACCTTC. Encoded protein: CASSFLYNYGYTF. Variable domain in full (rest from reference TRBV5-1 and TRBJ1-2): KAGVTQTPRYLIKTRGQQVTLSCSPISGHRSVSWYQQTPGQGLQFLFEYFSETQRNKGNFPGRFSGRQFSNSRSEMNVSTLELGDSALYLCASSFLYNYGYTFGSGTRLTVV.

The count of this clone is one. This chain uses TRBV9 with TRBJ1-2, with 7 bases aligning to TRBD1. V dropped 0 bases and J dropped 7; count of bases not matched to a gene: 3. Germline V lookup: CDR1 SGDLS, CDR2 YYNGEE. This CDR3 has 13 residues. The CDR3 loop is CASSVGQGTGYTF. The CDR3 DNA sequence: TGTGCCAGCAGCGTAGGACAGGGTACTGGCTACACCTTC. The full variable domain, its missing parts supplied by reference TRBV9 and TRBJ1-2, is DSGVTQTPKHLITATGQRVTLRCSPRSGDLSVYWYQQSLDQGLQFLIQYYNGEERAKGNILERFSAQQFPDLHSELNLSSLELGDSALYFCASSVGQGTGYTFGSGTRLTVV.

CDR3 residues: CASSYLGLQETQYF. CDR3 in DNA: TGCGCCAGCAGTTACTTGGGACTTCAAGAGACCCAGTACTTC. The chain combines TRBV5-1 with TRBJ2-5; TRBD2 is a possible D gene (6 bases). The germline gives CDR1 SGHRS, CDR2 YFSETQ. There are 14 residues in the CDR3. The germline V and J ends were trimmed by 5 bases and 2 bases, with 13 bases remaining between them.

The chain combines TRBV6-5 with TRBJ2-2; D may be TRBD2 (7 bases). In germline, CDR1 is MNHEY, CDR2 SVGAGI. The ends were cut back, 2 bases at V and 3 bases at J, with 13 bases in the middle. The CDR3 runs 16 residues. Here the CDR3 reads CASSYRGASDTGELFF. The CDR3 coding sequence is TGTGCCAGCAGTTACCGGGGGGCAAGCGACACCGGGGAGCTGTTTTTT.

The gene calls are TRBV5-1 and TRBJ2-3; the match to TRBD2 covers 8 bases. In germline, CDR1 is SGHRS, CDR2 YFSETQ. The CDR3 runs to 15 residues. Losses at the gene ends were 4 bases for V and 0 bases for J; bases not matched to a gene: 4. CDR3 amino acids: CASSVLAASTDTQYF. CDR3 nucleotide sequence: TGCGCCAGCAGCGTACTAGCGGCAAGCACAGATACGCAGTATTTT. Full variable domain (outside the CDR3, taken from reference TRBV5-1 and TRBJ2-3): KAGVTQTPRYLIKTRGQQVTLSCSPISGHRSVSWYQQTPGQGLQFLFEYFSETQRNKGNFPGRFSGRQFSNSRSEMNVSTLELGDSALYLCASSVLAASTDTQYFGPGTRLTVL.

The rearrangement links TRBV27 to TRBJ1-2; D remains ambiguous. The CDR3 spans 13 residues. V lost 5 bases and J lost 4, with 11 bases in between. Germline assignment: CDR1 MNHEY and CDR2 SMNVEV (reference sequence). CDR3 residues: CASSQRVGYGYTF. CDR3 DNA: TGTGCCAGCAGTCAGCGGGTTGGCTATGGCTACACCTTC.

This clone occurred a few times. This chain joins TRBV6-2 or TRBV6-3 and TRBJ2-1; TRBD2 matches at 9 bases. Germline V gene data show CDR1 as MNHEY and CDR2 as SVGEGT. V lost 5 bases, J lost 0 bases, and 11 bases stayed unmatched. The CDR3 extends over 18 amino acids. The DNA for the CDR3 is TGTGCCAGCAGTAAGCTAGGGCGGGAGGGCCTCTCCTACAATGAGCAGTTCTTC. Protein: CASSKLGREGLSYNEQFF.

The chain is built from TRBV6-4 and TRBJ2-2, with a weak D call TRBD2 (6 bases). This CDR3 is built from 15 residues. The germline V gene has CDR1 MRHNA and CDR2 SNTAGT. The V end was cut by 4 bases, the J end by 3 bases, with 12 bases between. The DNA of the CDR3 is TGTGCCAGCAGTGCATGGGGCGGGGACACCGGGGAGCTGTTTTTT. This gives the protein CASSAWGGDTGELFF.

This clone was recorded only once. CDR3 coding DNA: TGTGCCAGCAGTGAAGGGGAGGTTAGCGGGAGAAAGACCCAGTACTTC. Translating gives CASSEGEVSGRKTQYF. J is TRBJ2-5 and V is TRBV2; 9 bases are shared with TRBD2. The length of the CDR3 is 16 residues. The ends lost 1 base at V and 6 bases at J; junction bases unmatched: 9. Germline V CDR1 and CDR2: SNHLY, FYNNEI.

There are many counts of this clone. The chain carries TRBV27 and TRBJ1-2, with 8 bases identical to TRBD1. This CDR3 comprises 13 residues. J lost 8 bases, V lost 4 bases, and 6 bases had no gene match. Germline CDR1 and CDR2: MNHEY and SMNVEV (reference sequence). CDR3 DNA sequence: TGTGCCAGCAGTTCCTCAGGGGGCGGGGGCTACACCTTC. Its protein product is CASSSSGGGGYTF.

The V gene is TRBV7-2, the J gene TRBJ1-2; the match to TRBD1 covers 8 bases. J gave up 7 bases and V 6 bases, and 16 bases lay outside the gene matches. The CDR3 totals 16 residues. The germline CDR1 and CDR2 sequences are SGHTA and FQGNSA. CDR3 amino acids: CASRIQFGTGIGGYTF. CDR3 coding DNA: TGTGCCAGCAGGATACAGTTCGGGACAGGAATTGGTGGCTACACCTTC.

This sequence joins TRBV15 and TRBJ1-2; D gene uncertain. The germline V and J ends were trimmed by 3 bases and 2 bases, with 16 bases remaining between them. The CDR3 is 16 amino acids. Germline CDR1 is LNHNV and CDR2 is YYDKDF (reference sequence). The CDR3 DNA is TGTGCCACCAGCAGCCGAGCCCTTCCGGGGAACTATGGCTACACCTTC. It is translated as CATSSRALPGNYGYTF.

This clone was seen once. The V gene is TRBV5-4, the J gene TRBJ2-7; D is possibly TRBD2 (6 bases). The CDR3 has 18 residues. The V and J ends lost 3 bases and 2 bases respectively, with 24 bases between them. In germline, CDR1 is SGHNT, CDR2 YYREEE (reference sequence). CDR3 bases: TGTGCCAGCAGCTCGGAATATTACGGGACTGGCAGTACCTACGAGCAGTACTTC. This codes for CASSSEYYGTGSTYEQYF.

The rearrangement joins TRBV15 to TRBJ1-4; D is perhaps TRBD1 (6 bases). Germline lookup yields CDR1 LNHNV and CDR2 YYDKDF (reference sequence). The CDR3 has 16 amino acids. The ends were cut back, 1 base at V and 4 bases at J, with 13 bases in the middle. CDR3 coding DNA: TGTGCCACCAGCAGAGGTATAACAGGGAATAATGAAAAACTGTTTTTT. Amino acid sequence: CATSRGITGNNEKLFF.